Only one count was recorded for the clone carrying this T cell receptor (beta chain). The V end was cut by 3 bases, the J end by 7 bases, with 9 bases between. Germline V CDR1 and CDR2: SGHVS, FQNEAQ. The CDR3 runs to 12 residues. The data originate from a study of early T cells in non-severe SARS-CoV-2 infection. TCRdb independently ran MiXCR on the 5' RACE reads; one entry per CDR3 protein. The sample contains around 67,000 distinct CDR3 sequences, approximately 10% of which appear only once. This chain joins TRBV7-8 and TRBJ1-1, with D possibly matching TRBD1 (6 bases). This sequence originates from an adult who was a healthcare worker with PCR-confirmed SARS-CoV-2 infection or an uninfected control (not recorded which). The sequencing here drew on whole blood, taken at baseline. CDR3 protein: CASSFDRSEAFF. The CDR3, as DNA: TGTGCCAGCAGCTTCGACAGGAGTGAAGCTTTCTTT. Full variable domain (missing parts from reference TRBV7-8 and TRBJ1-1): GAGVSQSPRYKVAKRGQDVALRCDPISGHVSLFWYQQALGQGPEFLTYFQNEAQLDKSGLPSDRFFAERPEGSVSTLKIQRTQQEDSAVYLCASSFDRSEAFFGQGTRLTVV.